This entry lists 20 T cell receptor beta chains sequenced from one sample in a study of blood T cell repertoires in COVID-19. TCRdb keeps only in-frame clones here, not all; method: immunoSEQ multiplex PCR. The sample includes about 88,000 clones, roughly 89% of them seen just once. The sequenced material came from peripheral blood. These receptor sequences come from an older woman with COVID-19, enrolled during active disease.

The chain recombines TRBV10-2 with TRBJ2-5; 7 nucleotides line up with TRBD2. Germline V lookup: CDR1 WSHSY, CDR2 SAAADI. The CDR3 sequence is 13 residues long. Losses at the gene ends were 3 bases for V and 5 bases for J; bases not matched to a gene: 3. As DNA, the CDR3 is TGCGCCAGCAGTGAAGGGCGGGGGGAGACCCAGTACTTC. It specifies CASSEGRGETQYF.

The rearrangement joins TRBV7-2 to TRBJ2-5, with D possibly being TRBD2 (6 bases). Trimming cost V 4 bases and J 5 bases, with 17 bases left between them. The CDR3 totals 15 residues. CDR1 SGHTA and CDR2 FQGNSA come from the germline V gene. The CDR3 DNA reads TGTGCCAGCAGCTCGCAGACTAGTCTGGTGGAGACCCAGTACTTC. Protein sequence: CASSSQTSLVETQYF. Full variable domain (outside the CDR3, taken from reference TRBV7-2 and TRBJ2-5): GAGVSQSPSNKVTEKGKDVELRCDPISGHTALYWYRQSLGQGLEFLIYFQGNSAPDKSGLPSDRFSAERTGGSVSTLTIQRTQQEDSAVYLCASSSQTSLVETQYFGPGTRLLVL.

The chain is built from TRBV7-8 and TRBJ2-7; D might be TRBD1 (6 bases). V dropped 4 bases and J dropped 2 bases, with 9 bases sitting between them. The CDR3 is 13 amino acids. Germline lookup yields CDR1 SGHVS and CDR2 FQNEAQ. DNA of the CDR3: TGTGCCAGCAGCTCCCGGACAGCCTACGAGCAGTACTTC. Encoded protein: CASSSRTAYEQYF.

V gene TRBV28 combines with J gene TRBJ1-5; D perhaps matches TRBD1 (6 bases). Trimming removed 4 bases from V and 3 bases from J, with 10 bases in between. The V gene's germline CDR1 is MDHEN and CDR2 SYDVKM. CDR3 length: 14 amino acids. The CDR3 region is CASSWGLNNQPQHF. The DNA for the CDR3 is TGTGCCAGCAGTTGGGGGCTTAACAATCAGCCCCAGCATTTT.

The V gene is TRBV9, the J gene TRBJ1-2; 7 bases match TRBD1. The trim removed 2 bases at V and 0 bases at J, leaving 1 base unmatched. CDR3 length: 14 residues. The V gene's germline CDR1 is SGDLS and CDR2 YYNGEE. The CDR3 loop is CASSVQGANYGYTF. CDR3 sequence (DNA): TGTGCCAGCAGCGTGCAGGGGGCTAACTATGGCTACACCTTC.

This chain connects TRBV9 to TRBJ2-5; 7 bases align to TRBD2. J lost 7 bases, V lost 0 bases, and 12 bases had no gene match. The V gene's germline CDR1 is SGDLS and CDR2 YYNGEE. This CDR3 spans 16 amino acids. The CDR3 loop reads CASSVGASGPQRTQYF. CDR3 nucleotides: TGTGCCAGCAGCGTAGGGGCTAGCGGACCCCAGCGGACCCAGTACTTC.

CDR3 in amino acids: CASSRTGVETQYF. The CDR3 nucleotides are TGTGCCAGCAGCCGGACAGGGGTAGAGACCCAGTACTTC. J is TRBJ2-5 and V is TRBV5-6; 9 bases align to TRBD1. Trimming cost V 4 bases and J 4 bases; bases outside gene matches: 2. Per germline, CDR1 SGHDT and CDR2 YYEEEE. This CDR3 is 13 amino acids long.

This chain joins TRBV5-1 and TRBJ2-6, with no clear D. Trimming took 3 bases from V and 0 from J, leaving 7 bases between them. CDR1 is SGHRS and CDR2 is YFSETQ in the germline V gene. This CDR3 spans 15 amino acids. The CDR3 nucleotides read TGCGCCAGCAGCTACTCAGGCTCTGGGGCCAACGTCCTGACTTTC. Amino acids: CASSYSGSGANVLTF. The full variable domain, with the rest looked up from reference TRBV5-1 and TRBJ2-6, is KAGVTQTPRYLIKTRGQQVTLSCSPISGHRSVSWYQQTPGQGLQFLFEYFSETQRNKGNFPGRFSGRQFSNSRSEMNVSTLELGDSALYLCASSYSGSGANVLTFGAGSRLTVL.

In the case of this clone: A read error may produce the germline difference seen at one junction end. The genes are TRBV7-7 and TRBJ2-5, with 8 bases fitting TRBD1. This CDR3 region has 14 residues. Germline CDR1 and CDR2: SSHAT and FNYEAQ (reference sequence). CDR3 sequence reads: CASSRQGQGGTQYF. CDR3 DNA sequence: TGTGCTAGCAGCCGACAAGGACAGGGAGGGACCCAGTACTTC.

The J gene is TRBJ1-1, the V gene TRBV5-6; D may be TRBD1 (5 bases). The CDR3 extends over 17 amino acids. Germline assignment: CDR1 SGHDT and CDR2 YYEEEE. V was pared by 4 bases and J by 1 base, with 20 bases between. The CDR3 DNA reads TGTGCCAGCAGCGGGGGGTTGAGGGGTCGATCGAACACTGAAGCTTTCTTT. Amino acids: CASSGGLRGRSNTEAFF.

The J gene is TRBJ2-3, the V gene TRBV28; 12 bases map to TRBD2. CDR3 length: 15 residues. The germline gives CDR1 MDHEN, CDR2 SYDVKM. The V and J ends lost 6 bases and 4 bases, in that order; junction bases with no gene match: 5. Written as DNA, the CDR3 is TGTGCCAGCAGCCCTAGCGGGGGGGCCGCAGATACGCAGTATTTT. Translated: CASSPSGGAADTQYF.

The V and J genes are TRBV7-3 and TRBJ2-3; TRBD2 agrees at 9 bases. CDR3 length equals 15 residues. Germline-derived CDR1 and CDR2 are SGHTA and FQGTGA. V dropped 5 bases and J dropped 0; count of bases not matched to a gene: 3. The CDR3: CASSQAGGSTDTQYF. The CDR3 DNA sequence: TGTGCCAGCAGCCAAGCGGGGGGAAGCACAGATACGCAGTATTTT.

This chain links TRBV2 with TRBJ2-7; no firm D call. The germline gives CDR1 SNHLY, CDR2 FYNNEI. The germline V and J ends were trimmed by 7 bases and 0 bases, with 10 bases remaining between them. The CDR3 loop spans 13 amino acids. The CDR3 loop is CASTSASSYEQYF. DNA of the CDR3: TGTGCCAGCACCTCTGCTAGCTCCTACGAGCAGTACTTC.

The chain has TRBV5-6 and TRBJ2-3; 7 nucleotides agree with TRBD1. This CDR3 is built from 14 residues. V was clipped by 4 bases and J by 1 base; unmatched bases: 3. Per the germline V gene, CDR1 is SGHDT and CDR2 is YYEEEE. The CDR3, as DNA: TGTGCCAGCAGCACTGGACAGGGCACAGATACGCAGTATTTT. It yields the protein CASSTGQGTDTQYF. The full variable domain, completed using reference TRBV5-6 and TRBJ2-3, is DAGVTQSPTHLIKTRGQQVTLRCSPKSGHDTVSWYQQALGQGPQFIFQYYEEEERQRGNFPDRFSGHQFPNYSSELNVNALLLGDSALYLCASSTGQGTDTQYFGPGTRLTVL.

The CDR3 region is CASSERGTQGSGANVLTF. DNA for the CDR3: TGCGCCAGCAGTGAGAGAGGAACACAGGGCTCTGGGGCCAACGTCCTGACTTTC. The chain joins TRBV10-1 to TRBJ2-6; tentative D call: TRBD1 (6 bases). The CDR3 consists of 18 residues. The ends were cut back, 2 bases at V and 0 bases at J, with 14 bases in the middle. Germline CDR1 and CDR2: WNHNN and SYGVQD (reference sequence).

V gene TRBV6-6 combines with J gene TRBJ2-7, with D maybe TRBD2 (6 bases). Between the trimmed V and J ends, which lost 9 bases and 0 bases, there was a span of 15 bases. Germline values: CDR1 MNHNY, CDR2 SVGAGI (reference sequence). The CDR3 contains 14 residues. In nucleotides, the CDR3 is TGTGCCAGGATGGTAGCGGACATCTCCTACGAGCAGTACTTC. Residues: CARMVADISYEQYF.

V gene TRBV2 combines with J gene TRBJ2-1; 9 nucleotides line up with TRBD1. The V gene's germline CDR1 is SNHLY and CDR2 FYNNEI. This CDR3 contains 15 residues. The V and J ends lost 4 bases and 2 bases, in that order; junction bases with no gene match: 3. The CDR3 coding sequence is TGTGCCAGCAGTGTGGGACAGGGCCCCTACAATGAGCAGTTCTTC. This translates into CASSVGQGPYNEQFF.

V usage is TRBV6-2 or TRBV6-3 and J usage is TRBJ2-3; 11 bases are a match to TRBD2. The V gene end was trimmed by 0 bases and the J gene end by 2 bases; junction bases not matched to a gene: 4. Germline V gives CDR1 MNHEY, CDR2 SVGEGT. CDR3 length equals 17 residues. This chain's CDR3 is CASSYSLAGGYTDTQYF. CDR3 DNA sequence: TGTGCCAGCAGTTACTCGCTAGCGGGGGGATACACAGATACGCAGTATTTT.

The chain is built from TRBV5-1 and TRBJ1-1; D not certain. The V end was cut by 6 bases, the J end by 4 bases, with 13 bases between. The CDR3 consists of 13 residues. Germline values: CDR1 SGHRS, CDR2 YFSETQ. The CDR3 DNA is TGCGCCAGCAAGTCGGCAGGCCTCACTGAAGCTTTCTTT. Its protein product is CASKSAGLTEAFF.

The chain joins TRBV27 to TRBJ1-4; D uncertain. This CDR3 has 14 amino acids. The V end lost 5 bases, the J end lost 7 bases, and 14 bases lay between the germline ends. The germline V gene has CDR1 MNHEY and CDR2 SMNVEV (reference sequence). The CDR3 DNA sequence: TGTGCCAGCAGTAGACAAGGAGGAGTTGAAAAACTGTTTTTT. Translating gives CASSRQGGVEKLFF. The whole variable domain, remainder taken from reference TRBV27 and TRBJ1-4, is EAQVTQNPRYLITVTGKKLTVTCSQNMNHEYMSWYRQDPGLGLRQIYYSMNVEVTDKGDVPEGYKVSRKEKRNFPLILESPSPNQTSLYFCASSRQGGVEKLFFGSGTQLSVL.